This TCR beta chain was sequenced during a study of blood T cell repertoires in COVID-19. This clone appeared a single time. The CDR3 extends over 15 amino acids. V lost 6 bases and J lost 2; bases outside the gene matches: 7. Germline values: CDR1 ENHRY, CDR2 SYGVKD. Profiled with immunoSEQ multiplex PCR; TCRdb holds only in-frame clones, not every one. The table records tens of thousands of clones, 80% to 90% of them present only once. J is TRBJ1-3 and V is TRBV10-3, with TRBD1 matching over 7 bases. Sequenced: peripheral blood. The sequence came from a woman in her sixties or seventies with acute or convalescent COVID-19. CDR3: CAISTDRRAGNTIYF. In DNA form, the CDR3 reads TGTGCCATCAGCACGGACAGGAGGGCTGGAAACACCATATATTTT.